The rows below give T cell receptor beta chains drawn from one sample of a study of blood T cell repertoires in COVID-19. Method: immunoSEQ multiplex PCR; TCRdb's copy keeps in-frame clones and lacks some. This table has about 88,000 clones, roughly 87% appearing once. The specimen was peripheral blood. All receptors derive from a male donor with acute or convalescent COVID-19. Both conserved end residues are part of each CDR3. The D gene is left open where the match is weak. The size field is filled for only some rows; it gives once, few, many or a size class.

j_gene | v_gene | abundance | d_gene | CDR3aa | CDR3nt
TRBJ1-4 | TRBV7-9 | few | TRBD1 | CASSAGGRGNEKLFF | TGTGCCAGCAGCGCCGGTGGCAGGGGGAATGAAAAACTGTTTTTT
TRBJ1-5 | TRBV30 | few | TRBD1 | CAWAGQYNQPQHF | TGTGCCTGGGCGGGACAGTACAATCAGCCCCAGCATTTT
TRBJ2-5 | TRBV5-1 | NA | TRBD2 | CASSSSGTSVETQYF | TGCGCCAGCAGCTCGTCCGGGACTAGCGTGGAGACCCAGTACTTC
TRBJ2-7 | TRBV2 | NA | TRBD1 | CASSVTGAAGYEQYF | TGTGCCAGCAGTGTGACAGGGGCCGCGGGCTACGAGCAGTACTTC
TRBJ2-1 | TRBV12-5 | NA | NA | CASGTGFEQFF | TGTGCTAGTGGGACGGGGTTTGAGCAGTTCTTC
TRBJ1-5 | TRBV2 | few | NA | CASSERGQANQPQHF | TGTGCCAGCAGTGAAAGGGGTCAGGCCAATCAGCCCCAGCATTTT
TRBJ2-7 | TRBV7-2 | NA | TRBD2 | CASSPAGGTGYEQYF | TGTGCCAGCAGTCCAGCGGGGGGGACAGGCTACGAGCAGTACTTC
TRBJ1-4 | TRBV30 | few | TRBD1 | CAWSGQGGEKLFF | TGTGCCTGGAGTGGGCAGGGGGGTGAAAAACTGTTTTTT
TRBJ1-5 | TRBV6-5 | NA | TRBD1 | CASKSTTGGFQPQHF | TGTGCCAGCAAAAGCACCACAGGGGGCTTTCAGCCCCAGCATTTT
TRBJ2-2 | TRBV5-4 | NA | TRBD2 | CASSLPGLAGGENTGELFF | TGTGCCAGCAGCCTCCCTGGACTAGCGGGGGGAGAGAACACCGGGGAGCTGTTTTTT
TRBJ2-3 | TRBV24-1 | NA | NA | CATSDSNRDQRDTQYF | TGTGCCACCAGTGACTCCAACAGGGACCAACGAGATACGCAGTATTTT
TRBJ2-2 | TRBV18 | NA | NA | CASRLTDPAGELFF | TGTGCCAGCCGTTTGACAGATCCGGCCGGGGAGCTGTTTTTT
TRBJ2-3 | TRBV9 | NA | TRBD2 | CASSARGGSTDTQYF | TGTGCCAGCAGCGCCCGCGGGGGGTCCACAGATACGCAGTATTTT
TRBJ1-2 | TRBV6-5 | NA | NA | CASSYYGAYTF | TGTGCCAGCAGTTACTACGGTGCCTACACCTTC
TRBJ2-3 | TRBV7-9 | NA | TRBD1 | CASSLGQGVSDTQYF | TGTGCCAGCAGCTTGGGACAGGGGGTTTCGGATACGCAGTATTTT
TRBJ2-5 | TRBV2 | NA | TRBD2 | CASSPSGEETQYF | TGTGCCAGCAGTCCTAGCGGGGAGGAGACCCAGTACTTC
TRBJ2-3 | TRBV6-5 | NA | NA | CASGRLQGGTDTQYF | TGTGCCAGCGGAAGGCTACAGGGAGGCACAGATACGCAGTATTTT
TRBJ1-5 | TRBV19 | NA | TRBD1 | CASSISENRGYQPQHF | TGTGCCAGTAGTATATCCGAGAACAGGGGATATCAGCCCCAGCATTTT